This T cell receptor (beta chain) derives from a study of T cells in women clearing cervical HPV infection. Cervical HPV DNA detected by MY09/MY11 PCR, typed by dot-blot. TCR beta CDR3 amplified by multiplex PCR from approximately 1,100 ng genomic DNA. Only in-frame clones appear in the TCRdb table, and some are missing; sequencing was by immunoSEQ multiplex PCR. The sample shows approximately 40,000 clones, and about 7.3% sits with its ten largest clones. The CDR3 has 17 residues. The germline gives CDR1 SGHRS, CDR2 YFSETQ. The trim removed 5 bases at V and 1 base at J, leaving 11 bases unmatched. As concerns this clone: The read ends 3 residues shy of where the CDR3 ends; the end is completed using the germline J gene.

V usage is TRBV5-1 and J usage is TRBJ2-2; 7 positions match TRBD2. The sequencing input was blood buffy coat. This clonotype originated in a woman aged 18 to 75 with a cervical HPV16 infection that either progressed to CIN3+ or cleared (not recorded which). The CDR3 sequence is CASRGGMRTLNTGELFF. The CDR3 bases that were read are TGCGCCAGCAGGGGGGGGATGAGGACCTTGAACACCGGGGAG. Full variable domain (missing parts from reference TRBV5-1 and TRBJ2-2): KAGVTQTPRYLIKTRGQQVTLSCSPISGHRSVSWYQQTPGQGLQFLFEYFSETQRNKGNFPGRFSGRQFSNSRSEMNVSTLELGDSALYLCASRGGMRTLNTGELFFGEGSRLTVL.